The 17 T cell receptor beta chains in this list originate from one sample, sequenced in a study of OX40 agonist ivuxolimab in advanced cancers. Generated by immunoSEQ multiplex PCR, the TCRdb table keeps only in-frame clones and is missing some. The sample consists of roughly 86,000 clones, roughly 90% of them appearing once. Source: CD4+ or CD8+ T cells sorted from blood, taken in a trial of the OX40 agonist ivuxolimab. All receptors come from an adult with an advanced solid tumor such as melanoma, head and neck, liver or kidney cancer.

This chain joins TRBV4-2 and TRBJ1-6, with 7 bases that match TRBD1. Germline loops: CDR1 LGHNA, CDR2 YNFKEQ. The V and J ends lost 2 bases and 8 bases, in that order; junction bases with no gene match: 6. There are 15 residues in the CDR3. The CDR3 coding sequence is TGTGCCAGCAGCCAATCACTGGGGACAGATTCACCCCTCCACTTT. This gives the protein CASSQSLGTDSPLHF.

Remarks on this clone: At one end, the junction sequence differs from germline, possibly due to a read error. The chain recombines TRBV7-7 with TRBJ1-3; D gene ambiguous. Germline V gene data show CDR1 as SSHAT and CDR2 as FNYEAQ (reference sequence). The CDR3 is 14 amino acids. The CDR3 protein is CASSSGGVGNTIYF. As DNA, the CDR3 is TGTGCTAGCAGCTCCGGCGGGGTTGGAAACACCATATATTTT.

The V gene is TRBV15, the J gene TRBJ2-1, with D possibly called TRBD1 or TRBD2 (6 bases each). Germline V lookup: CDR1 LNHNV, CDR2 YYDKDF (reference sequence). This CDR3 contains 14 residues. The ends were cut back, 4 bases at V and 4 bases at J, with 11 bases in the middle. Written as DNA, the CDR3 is TGTGCCACCAGCAAGGGGGGCCGATACAATGAGCAGTTCTTC. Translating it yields CATSKGGRYNEQFF.

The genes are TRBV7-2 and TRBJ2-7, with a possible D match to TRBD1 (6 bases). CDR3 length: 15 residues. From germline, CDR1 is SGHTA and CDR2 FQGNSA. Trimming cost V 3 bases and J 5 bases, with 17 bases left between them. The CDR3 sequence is CASSFVQGVRNEQYF. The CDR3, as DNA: TGTGCCAGCAGCTTTGTACAGGGCGTAAGAAACGAGCAGTACTTC.

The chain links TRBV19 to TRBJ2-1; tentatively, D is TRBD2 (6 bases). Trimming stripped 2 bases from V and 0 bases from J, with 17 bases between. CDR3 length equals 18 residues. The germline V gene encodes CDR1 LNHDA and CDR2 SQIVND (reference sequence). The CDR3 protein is CASSIPRQGGNSYNEQFF. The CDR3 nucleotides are TGTGCCAGTAGTATACCTCGGCAAGGAGGGAACTCCTACAATGAGCAGTTCTTC.

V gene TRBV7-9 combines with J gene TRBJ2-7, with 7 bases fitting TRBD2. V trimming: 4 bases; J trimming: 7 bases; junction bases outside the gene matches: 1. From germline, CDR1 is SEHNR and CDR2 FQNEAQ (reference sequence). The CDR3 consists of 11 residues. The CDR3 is CASSSGGEQYF. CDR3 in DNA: TGTGCCAGCAGCTCCGGGGGGGAGCAGTACTTC.

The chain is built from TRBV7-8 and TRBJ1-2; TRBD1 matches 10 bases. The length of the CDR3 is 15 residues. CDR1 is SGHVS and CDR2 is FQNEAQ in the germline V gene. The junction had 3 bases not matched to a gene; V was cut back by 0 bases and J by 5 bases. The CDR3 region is CASSLAGQGSYGYTF. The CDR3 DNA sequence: TGTGCCAGCAGCTTAGCGGGACAGGGGTCATATGGCTACACCTTC. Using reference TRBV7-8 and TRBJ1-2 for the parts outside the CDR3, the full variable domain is GAGVSQSPRYKVAKRGQDVALRCDPISGHVSLFWYQQALGQGPEFLTYFQNEAQLDKSGLPSDRFFAERPEGSVSTLKIQRTQQEDSAVYLCASSLAGQGSYGYTFGSGTRLTVV.

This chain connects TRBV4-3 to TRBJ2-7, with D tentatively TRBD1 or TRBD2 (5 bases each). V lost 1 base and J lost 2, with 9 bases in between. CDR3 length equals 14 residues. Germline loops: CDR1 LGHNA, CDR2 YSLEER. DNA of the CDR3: TGCGCCAGCAGCCAAGGTCGGGGACCCTACGAGCAGTACTTC. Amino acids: CASSQGRGPYEQYF.

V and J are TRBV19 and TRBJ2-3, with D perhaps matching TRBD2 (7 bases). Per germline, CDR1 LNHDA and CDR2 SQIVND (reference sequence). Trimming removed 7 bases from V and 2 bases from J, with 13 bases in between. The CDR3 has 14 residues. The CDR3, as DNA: TGTGCCAGTAAGGGGGGACTAAACACAGATACGCAGTATTTT. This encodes CASKGGLNTDTQYF.

CDR3 nucleotide sequence: TGTGCCAGCAGTGATTGGGGGGCCTTGGAGCAGTACTTC. Encoded protein: CASSDWGALEQYF. This chain uses TRBV6-1 with TRBJ2-7, with D perhaps given as TRBD1 or TRBD2 (6 bases each). Trimming shortened V by 3 bases and J by 7 bases, and 13 bases separated the two germline ends. There are 13 residues in the CDR3. Germline loops: CDR1 MNHNS, CDR2 SASEGT.

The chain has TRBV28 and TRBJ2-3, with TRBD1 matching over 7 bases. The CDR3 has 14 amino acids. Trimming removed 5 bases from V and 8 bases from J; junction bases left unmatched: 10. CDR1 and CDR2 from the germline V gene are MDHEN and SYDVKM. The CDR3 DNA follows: TGTGCCAGCAGTCGCGACAGGGAGCCCTTTACGCAGTATTTT. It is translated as CASSRDREPFTQYF.

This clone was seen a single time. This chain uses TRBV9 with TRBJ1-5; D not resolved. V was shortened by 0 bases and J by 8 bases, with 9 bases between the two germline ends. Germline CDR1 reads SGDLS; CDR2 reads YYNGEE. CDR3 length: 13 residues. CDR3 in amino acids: CASSVDPREPQHF. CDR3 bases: TGTGCCAGCAGCGTAGACCCCCGAGAGCCCCAGCATTTT.

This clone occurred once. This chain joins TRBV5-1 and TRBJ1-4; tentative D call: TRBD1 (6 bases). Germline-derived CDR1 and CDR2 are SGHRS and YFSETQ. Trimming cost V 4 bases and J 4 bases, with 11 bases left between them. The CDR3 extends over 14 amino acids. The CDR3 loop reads CASSRTELNEKLFF. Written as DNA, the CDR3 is TGCGCCAGCAGCCGGACAGAGCTTAATGAAAAACTGTTTTTT.

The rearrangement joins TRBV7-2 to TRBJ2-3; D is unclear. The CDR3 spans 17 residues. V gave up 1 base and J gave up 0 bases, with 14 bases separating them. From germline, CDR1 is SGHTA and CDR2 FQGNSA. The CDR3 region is CASSLGRTLLSTDTQYF. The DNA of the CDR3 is TGTGCCAGCAGCTTAGGACGGACGCTCCTTAGCACAGATACGCAGTATTTT.

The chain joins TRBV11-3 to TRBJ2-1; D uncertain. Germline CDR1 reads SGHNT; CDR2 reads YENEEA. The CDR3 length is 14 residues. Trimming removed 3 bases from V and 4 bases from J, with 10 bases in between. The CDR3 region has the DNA TGTGCCAGCAGCTTCGTGATAGGGTACAATGAGCAGTTCTTC. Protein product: CASSFVIGYNEQFF. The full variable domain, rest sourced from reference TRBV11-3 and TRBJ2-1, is EAGVVQSPRYKIIEKKQPVAFWCNPISGHNTLYWYLQNLGQGPELLIRYENEEAVDDSQLPKDRFSAERLKGVDSTLKIQPAELGDSAVYLCASSFVIGYNEQFFGPGTRLTVL.

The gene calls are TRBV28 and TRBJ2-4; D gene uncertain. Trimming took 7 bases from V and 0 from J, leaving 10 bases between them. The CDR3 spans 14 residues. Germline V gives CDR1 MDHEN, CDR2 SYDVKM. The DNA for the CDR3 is TGTGCCAGCACCCTTGGGATAGCCAAAAACATTCAGTACTTC. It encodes CASTLGIAKNIQYF.

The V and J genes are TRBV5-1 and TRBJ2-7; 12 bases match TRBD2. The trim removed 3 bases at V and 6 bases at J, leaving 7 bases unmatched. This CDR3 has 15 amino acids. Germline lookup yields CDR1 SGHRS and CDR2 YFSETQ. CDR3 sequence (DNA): TGCGCCAGCAGCTATCTAGCGGGAGGGAGGGGCGAGCAGTACTTC. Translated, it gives CASSYLAGGRGEQYF.